The 3 T cell receptor beta chains listed next were all sequenced from one sample in a study of response to subunit inactivated influenza vaccine. TCRdb ran MiXCR on the RT-PCR reads and lists one entry per CDR3 protein. The data contain approximately 700,000 distinct CDR3 sequences, approximately 15% of them singletons. The sample consisted of PBMCs from blood, taken less than 15 days before vaccination. The receptors come from a man aged 50-59 years who received an inactivated influenza vaccine.

This sequence joins TRBV20-1 and TRBJ2-5; 7 nucleotides agree with TRBD2. V was pared by 4 bases and J by 1 base, with 9 bases of the junction left unmatched. The germline gives CDR1 DFQATT, CDR2 SNEGSKA (reference sequence). The CDR3 runs to 15 residues. Here the CDR3 reads CSATPPGGTQETQYF. The CDR3 bases are TGCAGTGCTACCCCCCCGGGGGGTACCCAAGAGACCCAGTACTTC.

The rearrangement links TRBV7-9 to TRBJ1-3; tentative D call: TRBD1 (6 bases). This CDR3 is built from 13 residues. V lost 4 bases to trimming and J lost 4 bases, with 8 bases between them. Germline CDR1 SEHNR, CDR2 FQNEAQ (reference sequence). This CDR3 reads CASSSGTGNTIYF. The CDR3 DNA follows: TGTGCCAGCAGCTCGGGGACAGGAAACACCATATATTTT.

This chain uses TRBV12-3 or TRBV12-4 with TRBJ2-3; D is perhaps TRBD2 (6 bases). The CDR3 is made up of 18 amino acids. V was cut by 0 bases and J by 0 bases, with 16 bases left in between. The CDR3 protein is CASSLAGGLQTSTDTQYF. CDR3 in DNA: TGTGCCAGCAGTTTAGCGGGGGGACTTCAAACTAGCACAGATACGCAGTATTTT.